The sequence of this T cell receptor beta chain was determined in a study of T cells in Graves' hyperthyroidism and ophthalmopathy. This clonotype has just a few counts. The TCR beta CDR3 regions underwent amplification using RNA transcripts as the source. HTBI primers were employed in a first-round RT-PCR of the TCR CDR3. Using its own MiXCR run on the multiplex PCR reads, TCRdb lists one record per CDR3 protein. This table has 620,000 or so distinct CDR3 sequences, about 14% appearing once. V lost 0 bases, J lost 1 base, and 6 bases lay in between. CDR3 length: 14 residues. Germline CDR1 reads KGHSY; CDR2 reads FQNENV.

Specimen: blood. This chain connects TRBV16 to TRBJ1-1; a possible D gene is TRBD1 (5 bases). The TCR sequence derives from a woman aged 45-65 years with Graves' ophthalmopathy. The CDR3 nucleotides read TGTGCCAGCAGCCAATCCCAGGGGAACACTGAAGCTTTCTTT. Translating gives CASSQSQGNTEAFF.